This is a list of T cell receptor beta chains from one sample in a study of immune evolution from preneoplasia to lung adenocarcinoma. Sequencing was performed with immunoSEQ multiplex PCR; in TCRdb, only in-frame clones are kept and a portion is missing. In the table there are 7,500 to 9,500 clones, almost 80% of which are singletons. Sequenced material: FFPE minimally invasive lung adenocarcinoma tissue. These receptors all stem from a donor older than 65 with lung adenocarcinoma. The CDR3 runs from the conserved cysteine through the conserved F or W. A D gene is named only where the DNA matches it firmly. Some rows mark clone size as missing; the rest say once, few, many or name a class of expanded clone.

>NA|TRBJ1-4|TRBV30|NA
CAWSVGVTNEKLFF
TGTGCCTGGAGTGTAGGGGTAACTAATGAAAAACTGTTTTTT
>few|TRBJ2-5|TRBV9|TRBD1
CASSVGPRGGTGVETQYF
TGTGCCAGCAGCGTAGGTCCCAGGGGTGGGACAGGGGTAGAGACCCAGTACTTC
>NA|TRBJ1-3|TRBV9|NA
CASSVAPGDGNTIYF
TGTGCCAGCAGCGTAGCTCCTGGGGATGGAAACACCATATATTTT
>NA|TRBJ2-2|TRBV6-7|NA
CASSYAARITGELFF
TGTGCCAGCAGTTACGCGGCCAGGATAACCGGGGAGCTGTTTTTT
>NA|TRBJ2-3|TRBV7-2|TRBD2
CASSLSLAGVHTQYF
TGTGCCAGCAGCTTGTCTCTAGCGGGAGTCCATACGCAGTATTTT
>few|TRBJ2-7|TRBV11-3|TRBD2
CASSLAGGSYEQYF
TGTGCCAGCAGCCTCGCGGGGGGCTCCTACGAGCAGTACTTC
>NA|TRBJ2-1|TRBV19|TRBD2
CASRLARSDHEQFF
TGTGCCAGTAGACTAGCGAGGTCTGACCATGAGCAGTTCTTC
>NA|TRBJ1-2|TRBV28|TRBD1
CASSSGTGSAYGYTF
TGTGCCAGCAGTTCCGGGACAGGGAGTGCCTATGGCTACACCTTC
>NA|TRBJ1-2|TRBV19|NA
CASQTANYGYTF
TGTGCCAGTCAGACAGCTAACTATGGCTACACCTTC
>NA|TRBJ2-1|TRBV30|NA
CAWSVMRNEQFF
TGTGCCTGGAGTGTAATGCGGAATGAGCAGTTCTTC
>once|TRBJ2-2|TRBV28|NA
CATVSGFANTGELFF
TGTGCCACTGTTAGCGGATTCGCGAACACCGGGGAGCTGTTTTTT
>NA|TRBJ1-1|TRBV28|TRBD1
CASSVIRGLTTEAFF
TGTGCCAGCAGTGTGATCAGGGGGCTAACGACTGAAGCTTTCTTT
>NA|TRBJ1-1|TRBV28|NA
CASSFLRFGVARSTEAFF
TGTGCCAGCAGTTTTTTACGTTTTGGGGTTGCTCGGTCCACTGAAGCTTTCTTT
>NA|TRBJ2-7|TRBV6-5|NA
CASSYSFSLLIYEQYF
TGTGCCAGCAGTTATTCATTTAGCCTCCTGATCTACGAGCAGTACTTC
>few|TRBJ1-1|TRBV27|NA
CASSFVGGNTEAFF
TGTGCCAGCAGTTTCGTTGGAGGTAACACTGAAGCTTTCTTT
>NA|TRBJ1-5|TRBV9|NA
CASSPRAGEDQPQHF
TGTGCCAGCAGCCCCAGGGCTGGGGAAGATCAGCCCCAGCATTTT
>NA|TRBJ2-3|TRBV29-1|NA
CSAGLSDTQYF
TGCAGCGCGGGGCTCTCAGATACGCAGTATTTT
>NA|TRBJ1-4|TRBV28|TRBD1
CASSAQGATNEKLFF
TGTGCCAGCAGTGCCCAGGGGGCAACTAATGAAAAACTGTTTTTT
>NA|TRBJ2-1|TRBV4-1|NA
CASSHLPSSYNEQFF
TGCGCCAGCAGCCACCTCCCCAGCTCCTACAATGAGCAGTTCTTC
>NA|TRBJ1-5|TRBV28|NA
CASSLVTGGSEQPQHF
TGTGCCAGCAGTTTAGTTACCGGGGGGTCAGAACAGCCCCAGCATTTT
>NA|TRBJ2-5|TRBV5-1|NA
CASRREYQETQYF
TGCGCCAGCAGGAGGGAGTACCAAGAGACCCAGTACTTC
>NA|TRBJ1-5|TRBV28|NA
CATKMGGINSNQPQHF
TGTGCCACAAAAATGGGGGGGATCAATAGCAATCAGCCCCAGCATTTT
>once|TRBJ2-1|TRBV29-1|TRBD1
CSVEVQGFNEQFF
TGCAGCGTTGAGGTACAGGGGTTCAATGAGCAGTTCTTC
>few|TRBJ1-5|TRBV19|NA
CASSRAGETNQPQHF
TGTGCCAGTAGTCGTGCAGGGGAGACCAATCAGCCCCAGCATTTT
>NA|TRBJ2-7|TRBV11-1|NA
CASSLRPSIYEQYF
TGTGCCAGCAGCTTAAGGCCGAGCATCTACGAGCAGTACTTC
>NA|TRBJ1-1|TRBV5-6|NA
CASSFVQGSEAFF
TGTGCCAGCAGCTTCGTTCAGGGATCTGAAGCTTTCTTT